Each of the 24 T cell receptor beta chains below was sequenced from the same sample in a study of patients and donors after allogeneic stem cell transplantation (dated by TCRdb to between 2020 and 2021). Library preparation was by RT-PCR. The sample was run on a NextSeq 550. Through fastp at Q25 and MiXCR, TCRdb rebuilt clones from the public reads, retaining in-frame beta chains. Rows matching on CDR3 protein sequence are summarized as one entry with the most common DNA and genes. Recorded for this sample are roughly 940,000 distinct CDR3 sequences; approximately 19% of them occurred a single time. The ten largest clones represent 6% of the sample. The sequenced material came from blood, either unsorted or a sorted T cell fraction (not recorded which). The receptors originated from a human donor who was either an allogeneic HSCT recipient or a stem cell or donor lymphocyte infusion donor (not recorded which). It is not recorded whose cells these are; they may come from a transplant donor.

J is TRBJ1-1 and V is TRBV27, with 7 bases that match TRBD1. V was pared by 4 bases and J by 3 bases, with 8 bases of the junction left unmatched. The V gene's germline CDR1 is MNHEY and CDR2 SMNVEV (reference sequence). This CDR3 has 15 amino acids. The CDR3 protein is CASSSRTGIHTEAFF. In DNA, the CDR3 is TGTGCCAGCAGTTCCCGGACAGGAATTCACACTGAAGCTTTCTTT.

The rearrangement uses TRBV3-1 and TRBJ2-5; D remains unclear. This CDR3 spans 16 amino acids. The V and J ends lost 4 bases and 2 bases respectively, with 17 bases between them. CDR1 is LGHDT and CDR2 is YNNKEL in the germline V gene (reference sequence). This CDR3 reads CASSPHGNKLQETQYF. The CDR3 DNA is TGTGCCAGCAGCCCTCACGGCAACAAACTACAAGAGACCCAGTACTTC.

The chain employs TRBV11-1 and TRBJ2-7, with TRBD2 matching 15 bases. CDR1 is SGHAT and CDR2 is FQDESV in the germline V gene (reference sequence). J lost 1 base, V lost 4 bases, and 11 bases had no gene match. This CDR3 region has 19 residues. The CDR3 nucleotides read TGTGCCAGCAGCTCAACGGGGACTAGCGGGGGGCTAATATCCTACGAGCAGTACTTC. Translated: CASSSTGTSGGLISYEQYF.

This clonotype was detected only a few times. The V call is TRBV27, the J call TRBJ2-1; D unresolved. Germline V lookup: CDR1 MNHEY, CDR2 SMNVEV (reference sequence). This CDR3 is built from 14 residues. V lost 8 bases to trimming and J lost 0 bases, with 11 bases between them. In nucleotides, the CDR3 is TGTGCCAGCGCCCAGGATAGCTCCTACAATGAGCAGTTCTTC. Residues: CASAQDSSYNEQFF.

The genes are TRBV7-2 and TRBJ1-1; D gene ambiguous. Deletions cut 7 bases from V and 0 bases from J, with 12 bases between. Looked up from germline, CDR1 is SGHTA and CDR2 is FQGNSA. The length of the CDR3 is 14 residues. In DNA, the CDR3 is TGTGCCAGCACCCAAAGCAGTATGAACACTGAAGCTTTCTTT. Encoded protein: CASTQSSMNTEAFF.

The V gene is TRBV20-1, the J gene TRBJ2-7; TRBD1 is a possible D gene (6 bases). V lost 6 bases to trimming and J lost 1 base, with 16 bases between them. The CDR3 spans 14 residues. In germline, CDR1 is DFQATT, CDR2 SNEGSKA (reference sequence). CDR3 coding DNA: TGCAGTGCGCGAACAGGGTCTGGTTCCTACGAGCAGTACTTC. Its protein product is CSARTGSGSYEQYF.

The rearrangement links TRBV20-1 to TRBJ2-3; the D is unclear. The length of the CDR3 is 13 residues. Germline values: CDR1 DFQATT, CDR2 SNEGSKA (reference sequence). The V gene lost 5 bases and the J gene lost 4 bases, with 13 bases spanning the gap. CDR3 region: CSARRRASDTQYF. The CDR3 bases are TGCAGTGCTCGGCGCCGGGCCTCAGATACGCAGTATTTT.

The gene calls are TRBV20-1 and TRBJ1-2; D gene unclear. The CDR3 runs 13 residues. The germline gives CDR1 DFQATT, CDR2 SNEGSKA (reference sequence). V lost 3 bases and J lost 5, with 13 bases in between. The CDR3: CSARGRLDYGYTF. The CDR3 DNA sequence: TGCAGTGCTAGGGGCAGACTGGATTATGGCTACACCTTC.

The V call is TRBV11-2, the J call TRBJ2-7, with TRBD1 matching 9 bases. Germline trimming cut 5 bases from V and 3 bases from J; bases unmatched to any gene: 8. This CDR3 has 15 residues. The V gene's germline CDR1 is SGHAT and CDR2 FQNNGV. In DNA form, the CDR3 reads TGTGCCAGCAGCGGCCAAAGACAGGGGGGCTACGAGCAGTACTTC. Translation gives CASSGQRQGGYEQYF.

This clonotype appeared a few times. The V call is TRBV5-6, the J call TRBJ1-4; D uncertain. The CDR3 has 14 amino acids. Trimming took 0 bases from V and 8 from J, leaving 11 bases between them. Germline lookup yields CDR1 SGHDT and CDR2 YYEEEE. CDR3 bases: TGTGCCAGCAGCTTGGCGTGGCGGAACGAAAAACTGTTTTTT. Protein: CASSLAWRNEKLFF.

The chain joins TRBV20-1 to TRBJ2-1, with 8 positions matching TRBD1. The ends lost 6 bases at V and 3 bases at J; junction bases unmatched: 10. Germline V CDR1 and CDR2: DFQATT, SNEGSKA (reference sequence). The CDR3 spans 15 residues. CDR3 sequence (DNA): TGCAGTGCCCCCAGTGAGACAGGGGACTACAATGAGCAGTTCTTC. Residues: CSAPSETGDYNEQFF.

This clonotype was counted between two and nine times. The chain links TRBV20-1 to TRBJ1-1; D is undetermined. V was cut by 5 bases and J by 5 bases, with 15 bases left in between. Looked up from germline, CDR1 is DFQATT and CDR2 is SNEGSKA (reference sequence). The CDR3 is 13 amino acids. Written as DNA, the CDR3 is TGCAGTGCTGTAGGAACAGTAAAAACTGAAGCTTTCTTT. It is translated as CSAVGTVKTEAFF.

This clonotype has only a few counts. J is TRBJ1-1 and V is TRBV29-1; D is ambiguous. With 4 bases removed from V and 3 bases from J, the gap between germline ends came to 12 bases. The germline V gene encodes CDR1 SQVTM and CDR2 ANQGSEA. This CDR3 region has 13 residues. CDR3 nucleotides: TGCAGCGTTGCCCATGGAAGGGACACTGAAGCTTTCTTT. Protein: CSVAHGRDTEAFF.

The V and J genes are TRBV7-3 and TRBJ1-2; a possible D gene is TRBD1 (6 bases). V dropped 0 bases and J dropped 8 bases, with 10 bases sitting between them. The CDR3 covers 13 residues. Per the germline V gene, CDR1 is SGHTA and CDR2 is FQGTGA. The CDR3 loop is CASSLTLQGGYTF. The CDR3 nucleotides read TGTGCCAGCAGCTTAACTCTACAGGGCGGCTACACCTTC.

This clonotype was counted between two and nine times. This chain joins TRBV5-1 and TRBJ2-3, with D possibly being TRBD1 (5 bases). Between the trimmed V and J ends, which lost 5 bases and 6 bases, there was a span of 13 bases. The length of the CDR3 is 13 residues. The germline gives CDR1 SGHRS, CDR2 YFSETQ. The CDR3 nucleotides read TGCGCCAGCAGTTTCAGGGATGGGGATACGCAGTATTTT. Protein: CASSFRDGDTQYF.

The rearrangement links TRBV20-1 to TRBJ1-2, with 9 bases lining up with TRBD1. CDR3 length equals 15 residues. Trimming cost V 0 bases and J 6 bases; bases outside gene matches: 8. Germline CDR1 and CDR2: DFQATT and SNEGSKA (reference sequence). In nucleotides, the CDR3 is TGCAGTGCTAGAGATCGACAGGGGGGAGGCGATGGCTACACCTTC. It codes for CSARDRQGGGDGYTF.

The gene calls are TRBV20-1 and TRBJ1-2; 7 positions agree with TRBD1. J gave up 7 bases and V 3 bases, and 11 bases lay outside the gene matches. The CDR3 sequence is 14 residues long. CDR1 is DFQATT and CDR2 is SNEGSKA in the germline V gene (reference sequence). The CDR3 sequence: CSARDPRTGGGYTF. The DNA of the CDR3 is TGCAGTGCTAGGGACCCCCGGACAGGCGGTGGCTACACCTTC.

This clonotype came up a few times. The CDR3 DNA reads TGTGCCAGCAGCCCCCCAGGAGCGATGAGCTCCTACGAGCAGTACTTC. It is translated as CASSPPGAMSSYEQYF. V usage is TRBV7-2 and J usage is TRBJ2-7; the D is unclear. V was trimmed by 5 bases and J by 0 bases, leaving 17 bases between them. The germline gives CDR1 SGHTA, CDR2 FQGNSA. The CDR3 has 16 residues.

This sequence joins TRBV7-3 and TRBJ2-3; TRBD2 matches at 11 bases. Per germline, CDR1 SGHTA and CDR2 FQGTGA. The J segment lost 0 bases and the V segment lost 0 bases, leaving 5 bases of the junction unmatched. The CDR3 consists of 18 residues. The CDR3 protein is CASSLTLTSGGSTDTQYF. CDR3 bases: TGTGCCAGCAGCTTAACGTTAACTAGCGGGGGAAGCACAGATACGCAGTATTTT.

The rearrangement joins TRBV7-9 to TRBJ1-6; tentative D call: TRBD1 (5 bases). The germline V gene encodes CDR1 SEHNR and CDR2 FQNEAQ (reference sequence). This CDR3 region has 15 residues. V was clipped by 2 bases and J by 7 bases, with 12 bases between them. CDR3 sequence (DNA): TGTGCCAGCAGCTTAATGGGGACGGCCAATTCACCCCTCCACTTT. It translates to CASSLMGTANSPLHF.

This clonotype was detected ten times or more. The CDR3 loop is CATSDTTRQGETQYF. The CDR3 coding sequence is TGTGCCACCAGTGACACAACCCGACAGGGGGAGACCCAGTACTTC. The V call is TRBV24-1, the J call TRBJ2-5, with 8 nucleotides matching TRBD1. V shed 4 bases and J 5 bases; nucleotides not matched to a gene: 8. CDR1 and CDR2 (germline): KGHDR, SFDVKD. This CDR3 has 15 residues.

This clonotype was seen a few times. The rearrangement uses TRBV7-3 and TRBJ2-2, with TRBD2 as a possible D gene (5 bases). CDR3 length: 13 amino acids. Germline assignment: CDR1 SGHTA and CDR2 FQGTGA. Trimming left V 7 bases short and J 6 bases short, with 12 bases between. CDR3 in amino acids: CASNLVGAGELFF. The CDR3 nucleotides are TGTGCCAGCAATTTAGTCGGGGCCGGGGAGCTGTTTTTT. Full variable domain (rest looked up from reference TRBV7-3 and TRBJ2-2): GAGVSQTPSNKVTEKGKYVELRCDPISGHTALYWYRQSLGQGPEFLIYFQGTGAADDSGLPNDRFFAVRPEGSVSTLKIQRTERGDSAVYLCASNLVGAGELFFGEGSRLTVL.

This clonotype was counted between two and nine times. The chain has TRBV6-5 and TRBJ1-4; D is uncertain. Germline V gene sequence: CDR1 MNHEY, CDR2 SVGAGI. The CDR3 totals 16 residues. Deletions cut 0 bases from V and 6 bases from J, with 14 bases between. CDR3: CASSYSAPGYHEKLFF. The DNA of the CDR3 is TGTGCCAGCAGTTACTCGGCTCCCGGCTACCATGAAAAACTGTTTTTT.

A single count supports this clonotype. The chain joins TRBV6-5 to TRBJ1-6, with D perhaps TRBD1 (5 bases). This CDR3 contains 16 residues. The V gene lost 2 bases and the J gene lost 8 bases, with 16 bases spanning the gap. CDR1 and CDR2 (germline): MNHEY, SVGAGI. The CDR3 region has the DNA TGTGCCAGCAGTTACCTCCCTGGGGGTATGGATTCACCCCTCCACTTT. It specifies CASSYLPGGMDSPLHF.